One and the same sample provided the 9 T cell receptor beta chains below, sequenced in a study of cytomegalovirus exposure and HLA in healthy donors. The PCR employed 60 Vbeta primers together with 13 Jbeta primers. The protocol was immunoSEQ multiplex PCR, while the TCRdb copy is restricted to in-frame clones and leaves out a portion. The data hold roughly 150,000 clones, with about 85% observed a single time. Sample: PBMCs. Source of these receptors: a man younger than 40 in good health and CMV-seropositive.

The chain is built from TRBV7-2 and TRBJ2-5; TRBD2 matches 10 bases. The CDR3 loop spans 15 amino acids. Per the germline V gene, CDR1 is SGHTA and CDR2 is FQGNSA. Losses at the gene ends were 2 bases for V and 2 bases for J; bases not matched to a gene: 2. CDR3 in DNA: TGTGCCAGCAGCTTAAGTAGCGGGAGGCAAGAGACCCAGTACTTC. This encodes CASSLSSGRQETQYF.

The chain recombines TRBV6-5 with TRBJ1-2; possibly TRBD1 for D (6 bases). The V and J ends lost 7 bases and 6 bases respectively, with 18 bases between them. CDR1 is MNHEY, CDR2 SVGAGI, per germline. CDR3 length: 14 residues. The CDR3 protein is CASTSLDRSHGYTF. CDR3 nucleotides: TGTGCCAGCACCTCTTTGGACAGATCGCATGGCTACACCTTC.

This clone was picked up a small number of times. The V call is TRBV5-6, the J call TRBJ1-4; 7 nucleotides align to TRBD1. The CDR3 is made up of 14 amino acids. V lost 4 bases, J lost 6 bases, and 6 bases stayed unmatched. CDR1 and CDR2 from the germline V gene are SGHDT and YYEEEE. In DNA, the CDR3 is TGTGCCAGCAGCATGACAGGGTTATATGAAAAACTGTTTTTT. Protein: CASSMTGLYEKLFF.

For the CDR3, the DNA is TGTGCCAGTATTTACGGGTATGAGCAGTTCTTC. Residues: CASIYGYEQFF. J is TRBJ2-1 and V is TRBV19; no definite D call. Deletions cut 7 bases from V and 8 bases from J, with 9 bases between. This CDR3 region has 11 residues. Germline-derived CDR1 and CDR2 are LNHDA and SQIVND (reference sequence).

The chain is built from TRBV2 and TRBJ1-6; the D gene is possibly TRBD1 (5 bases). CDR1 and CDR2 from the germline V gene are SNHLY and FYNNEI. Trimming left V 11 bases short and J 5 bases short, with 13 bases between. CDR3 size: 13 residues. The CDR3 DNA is TGTGCCTGTCGCGGGGGGAATAATTCACCCCTCCACTTT. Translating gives CACRGGNNSPLHF.

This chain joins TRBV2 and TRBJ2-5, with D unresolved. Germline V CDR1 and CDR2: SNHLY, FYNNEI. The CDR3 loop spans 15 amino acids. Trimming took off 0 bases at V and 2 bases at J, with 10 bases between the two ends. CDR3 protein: CASSEAPNIQETQYF. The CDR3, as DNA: TGTGCCAGCAGTGAAGCGCCAAACATTCAAGAGACCCAGTACTTC.

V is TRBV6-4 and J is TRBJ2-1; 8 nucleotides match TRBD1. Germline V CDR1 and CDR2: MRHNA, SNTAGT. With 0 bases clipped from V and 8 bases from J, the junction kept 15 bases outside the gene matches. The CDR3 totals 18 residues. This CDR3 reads CASSDSSRGAGGFDEQFF. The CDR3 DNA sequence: TGTGCCAGCAGTGACTCATCGAGGGGGGCAGGGGGCTTCGATGAGCAGTTCTTC.

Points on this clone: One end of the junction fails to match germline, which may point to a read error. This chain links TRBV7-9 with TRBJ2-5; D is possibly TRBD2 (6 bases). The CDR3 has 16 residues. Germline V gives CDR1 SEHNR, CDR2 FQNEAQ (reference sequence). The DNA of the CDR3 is TGTTCCAGCAGCTTATCGCCTACTAGCTTGAGAGAGACCCAGTACTTC. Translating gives CSSSLSPTSLRETQYF.

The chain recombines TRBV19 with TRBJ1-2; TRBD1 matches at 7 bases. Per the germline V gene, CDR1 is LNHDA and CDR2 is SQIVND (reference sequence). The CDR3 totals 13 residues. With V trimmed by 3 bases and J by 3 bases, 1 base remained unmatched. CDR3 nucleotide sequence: TGTGCCAGTAGTATTCAGGGGGACTATGGCTACACCTTC. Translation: CASSIQGDYGYTF.